This T cell receptor beta chain was captured by sequencing in a study of blood T cell repertoires in COVID-19. About the research overall: Sites in the United States, Italy and Spain provided acute and convalescent COVID-19 samples. Sample material is recorded as cDNA or gDNA derived from T cells, B-cell-depleted T cells, or PBMCs.

As originally analysed: By means of reference gene primer amplification, nucleated cell counts were estimated. Repertoires were generated with immunoSEQ multiplex PCR, while TCRdb's copy carries only in-frame clones and drops some. D and trimming were read from the DNA, whereas the V and J calls and clone size are those reported in that table. The table includes some 120,000 clones, around four fifths detected once. This CDR3 contains 14 residues. V shed 4 bases and J 1 base; nucleotides not matched to a gene: 2. Looked up from germline, CDR1 is SSHAT and CDR2 is FNYEAQ (reference sequence). The gene calls are TRBV7-7 and TRBJ2-5; 8 bases are a match to TRBD2. The sequence was obtained from a woman in her 70s with acute or convalescent COVID-19. Sequenced sample: peripheral blood. The chain's CDR3 is CASSSGGPQETQYF. As DNA, the CDR3 is TGTGCCAGCAGCTCGGGGGGGCCCCAAGAGACCCAGTACTTC.